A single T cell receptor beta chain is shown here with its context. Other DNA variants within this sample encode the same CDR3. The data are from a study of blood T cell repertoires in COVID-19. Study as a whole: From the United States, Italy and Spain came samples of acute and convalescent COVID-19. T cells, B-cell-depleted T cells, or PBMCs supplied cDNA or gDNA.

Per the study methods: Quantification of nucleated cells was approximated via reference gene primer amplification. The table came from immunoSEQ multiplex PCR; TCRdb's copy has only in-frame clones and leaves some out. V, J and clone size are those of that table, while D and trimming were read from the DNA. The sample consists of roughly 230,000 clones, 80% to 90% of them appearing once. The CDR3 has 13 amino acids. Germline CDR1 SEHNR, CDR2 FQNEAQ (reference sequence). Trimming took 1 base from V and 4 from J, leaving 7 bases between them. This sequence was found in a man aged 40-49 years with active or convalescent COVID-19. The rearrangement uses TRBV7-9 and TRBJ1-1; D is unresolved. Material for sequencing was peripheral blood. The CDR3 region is CASSLGVGTEAFF. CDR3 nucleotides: TGTGCCAGCAGCTTAGGAGTTGGCACTGAAGCTTTCTTT.